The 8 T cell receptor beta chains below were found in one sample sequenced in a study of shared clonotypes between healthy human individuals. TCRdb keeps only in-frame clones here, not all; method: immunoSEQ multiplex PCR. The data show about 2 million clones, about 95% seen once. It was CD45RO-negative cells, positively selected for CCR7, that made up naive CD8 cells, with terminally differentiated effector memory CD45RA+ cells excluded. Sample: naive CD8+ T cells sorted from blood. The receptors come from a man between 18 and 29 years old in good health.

CDR3 nucleotide sequence: TGTGCCAGCAGCTTATCGGGACAGGGGGTTAATGAAAAACTGTTTTTT. This sequence encodes CASSLSGQGVNEKLFF. The rearrangement uses TRBV7-9 and TRBJ1-4; 11 bases are a match to TRBD1. Per germline, CDR1 SEHNR and CDR2 FQNEAQ (reference sequence). This CDR3 has 16 residues. The junction had 3 bases not matched to a gene; V was cut back by 2 bases and J by 4 bases. Complete variable domain (other parts from reference TRBV7-9 and TRBJ1-4): DTGVSQNPRHKITKRGQNVTFRCDPISEHNRLYWYRQTLGQGPEFLTYFQNEAQLEKSRLLSDRFSAERPKGSFSTLEIQRTEQGDSAMYLCASSLSGQGVNEKLFFGSGTQLSVL.

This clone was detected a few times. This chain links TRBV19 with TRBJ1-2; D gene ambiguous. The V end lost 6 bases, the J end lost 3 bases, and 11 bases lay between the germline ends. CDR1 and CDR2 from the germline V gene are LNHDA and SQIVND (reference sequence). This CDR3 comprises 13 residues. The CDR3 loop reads CASRVQPDYGYTF. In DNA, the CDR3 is TGTGCCAGTAGAGTCCAGCCTGACTATGGCTACACCTTC.

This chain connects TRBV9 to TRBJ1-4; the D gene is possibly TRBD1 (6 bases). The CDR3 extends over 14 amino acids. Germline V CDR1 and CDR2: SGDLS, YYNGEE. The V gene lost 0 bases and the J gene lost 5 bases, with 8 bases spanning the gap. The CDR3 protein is CASSVGTENEKLFF. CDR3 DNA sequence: TGTGCCAGCAGCGTAGGGACAGAGAATGAAAAACTGTTTTTT.

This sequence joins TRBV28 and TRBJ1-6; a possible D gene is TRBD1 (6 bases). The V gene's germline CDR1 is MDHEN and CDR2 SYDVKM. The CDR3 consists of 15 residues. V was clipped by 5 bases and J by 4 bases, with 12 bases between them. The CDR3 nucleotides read TGTGCCAGCAGTCAGGGGTCCTATTATAATTCACCCCTCCACTTT. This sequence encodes CASSQGSYYNSPLHF. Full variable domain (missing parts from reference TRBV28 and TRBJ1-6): DVKVTQSSRYLVKRTGEKVFLECVQDMDHENMFWYRQDPGLGLRLIYFSYDVKMKEKGDIPEGYSVSREKKERFSLILESASTNQTSMYLCASSQGSYYNSPLHFGNGTRLTVT.

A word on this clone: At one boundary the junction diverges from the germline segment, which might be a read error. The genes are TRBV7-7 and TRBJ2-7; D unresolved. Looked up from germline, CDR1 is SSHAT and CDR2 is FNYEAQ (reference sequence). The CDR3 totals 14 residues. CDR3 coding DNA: TGTGCTAGCAGCTCCAGTCCCCATTTATACGAGCAGTACTTC. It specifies CASSSSPHLYEQYF.

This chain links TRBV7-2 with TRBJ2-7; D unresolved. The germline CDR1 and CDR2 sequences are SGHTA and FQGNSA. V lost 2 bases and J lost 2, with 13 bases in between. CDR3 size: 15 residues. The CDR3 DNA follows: TGTGCCAGCAGCTTATCGTCTAGGCCCACCTACGAGCAGTACTTC. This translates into CASSLSSRPTYEQYF.

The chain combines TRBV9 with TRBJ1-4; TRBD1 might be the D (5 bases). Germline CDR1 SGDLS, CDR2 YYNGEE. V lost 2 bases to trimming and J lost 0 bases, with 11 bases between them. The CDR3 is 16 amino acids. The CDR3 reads CASSVGGATTNEKLFF. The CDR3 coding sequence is TGTGCCAGCAGCGTCGGAGGGGCGACAACTAATGAAAAACTGTTTTTT.

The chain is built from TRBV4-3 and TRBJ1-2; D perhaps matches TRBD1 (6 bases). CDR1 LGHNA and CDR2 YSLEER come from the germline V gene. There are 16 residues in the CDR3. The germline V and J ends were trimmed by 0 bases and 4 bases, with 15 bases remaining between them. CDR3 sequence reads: CASSQEQGALGYGYTF. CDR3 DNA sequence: TGCGCCAGCAGCCAAGAACAGGGAGCCTTGGGCTATGGCTACACCTTC.